Listed below are T cell receptor beta chains from one sample, sequenced in a study of PD-L1 blockade in urothelial cancer. Sequencing used immunoSEQ multiplex PCR; TCRdb keeps in-frame clones, though not all of them. The profile covers about 23,000 clones, with around nine tenths appearing a single time and approximately 11% taken by the ten largest. The starting material was PBMCs, obtained around atezolizumab (anti-PD-L1) treatment. These receptors all stem from a woman aged 55 to 70 with urothelial cancer. Each CDR3 is given with its conserved first and last residue. Each record gives: J gene, D gene, V gene, clone size, CDR3 DNA, CDR3 protein. The D gene is left open where the match is weak. Not every row has a clone size; where given, it reads once, few, many or a size class.

TRBJ2-3	TRBD2	TRBV11-2	.	TGTGCCAGCAGGGCTACTAGCGGGGGAACAGATACGCAGTATTTT	CASRATSGGTDTQYF
TRBJ1-1	.	TRBV10-3	few	TGTGCCATCAGTGCACGGCAGGGGAACACTGAAGCTTTCTTT	CAISARQGNTEAFF
TRBJ2-2	.	TRBV9	.	TGTGCCAGCAGCCCTCGGACCGGGGAGCTGTTTTTT	CASSPRTGELFF
TRBJ1-3	TRBD1	TRBV5-1	.	TGCGCCAGCAGCTCGGACCTGGCCAATCCGGGACAGGGCAACACCATATATTTT	CASSSDLANPGQGNTIYF
TRBJ2-3	.	TRBV9	.	TGTGCCAGCAGCGGCCGTTGGGACACTAGCACAGATACGCAGTATTTT	CASSGRWDTSTDTQYF
TRBJ2-1	TRBD2	TRBV5-8	.	TGTGCCAGCAGCTTAAGGACTAGCACCCATCCGGATGAGCAGTTCTTC	CASSLRTSTHPDEQFF
TRBJ2-7	TRBD1	TRBV5-4	.	TGTGCCAGCAGCCCGGCCGGACAGGGGAAATACGAGCAGTACTTC	CASSPAGQGKYEQYF
TRBJ2-1	TRBD1	TRBV9	.	TGTGCCAGCAGCGGCGGGACAGGGGTTACGGTTTTCTTC	CASSGGTGVTVFF
TRBJ2-3	.	TRBV7-8	.	TGTGCCAGCAGCACCCCGCGGGGACTCACAGATACGCAGTATTTT	CASSTPRGLTDTQYF
TRBJ1-1	TRBD1	TRBV7-2	.	TGTGCCAGCAGCCCCATCGTGGGACAGGGAATCACTGAAGCTTTCTTT	CASSPIVGQGITEAFF
TRBJ1-1	.	TRBV19	.	TGTGCCAGTAGTAACGATAACAGGGTAGCGGCTTTCTTT	CASSNDNRVAAFF
TRBJ2-5	.	TRBV2	.	TGTGCCAGCAGTGATAACCAAGAGACCCAGTACTTC	CASSDNQETQYF
TRBJ1-2	.	TRBV9	.	TGTGCCAGCAGCGATAGTCTTTCCTATGGCTACACCTTC	CASSDSLSYGYTF
TRBJ2-7	TRBD1	TRBV5-4	.	TGTGCCAGCAGCTTCCCCGACAGGGGCGAGCAGTACTTC	CASSFPDRGEQYF
TRBJ2-1	.	TRBV7-2	.	TGTGCCAGCAGCTTAGGGTTCGCACTCTACAATGAGCAGTTCTTC	CASSLGFALYNEQFF
TRBJ2-3	TRBD2	TRBV7-3	.	TGTGCCAGCAGCCGCGGGGGGGCAACAGATACGCAGTATTTT	CASSRGGATDTQYF
TRBJ1-4	TRBD1	TRBV11-2	.	TGTGCCAGCAGCCCACGACAGGGGGCGCGAACTAATGAAAAACTGTTTTTT	CASSPRQGARTNEKLFF
TRBJ1-1	.	TRBV4-3	once	TGCGCCAGCAGCCAAGACCGAGTCAGGGGGAACACTGAAGCTTTCTTT	CASSQDRVRGNTEAFF
TRBJ2-7	.	TRBV7-3	.	TGTGCCAGCAGCGAGATCGGGGGTGACGAGCAGTACTTC	CASSEIGGDEQYF
TRBJ2-2	.	TRBV19	.	TGTGCCAGTAGTATAGGGCATGTCGGGGAGCTGTTTTTT	CASSIGHVGELFF
TRBJ2-7	.	TRBV5-1	.	TGCGCCAGCAGCCGGAGGGACGAGCAGTACTTC	CASSRRDEQYF
TRBJ1-2	TRBD1	TRBV5-4	.	TGTGCCAGCACGGTCAGGGGGCTCACCTATGGCTACACCTTC	CASTVRGLTYGYTF
TRBJ1-2	.	TRBV13	.	TGTGCCAGCAGCTTACAGGGATGGAGTGACTATGGCTACACCTTC	CASSLQGWSDYGYTF
TRBJ1-2	.	TRBV5-4	.	TGTGCCAGCAGCCGGACGGGGTATGGCTACACCTTC	CASSRTGYGYTF
TRBJ2-5	TRBD2	TRBV4-1	.	TGCGCCAGCAGCCAAGATGGACTAGCGGGACGAGAGACCCAGTACTTC	CASSQDGLAGRETQYF
TRBJ2-5	.	TRBV28	.	TGTGCCAGCACCCCAGGGGCCGCACGTGGGACCCAGTACTTC	CASTPGAARGTQYF
TRBJ2-1	.	TRBV7-9	.	TGTGCCAGCAGGCTGGCCGACCGGAGCTCCTACAATGAGCAGTTCTTC	CASRLADRSSYNEQFF
TRBJ2-7	.	TRBV6-5	.	TGTGCCAACAGCCAAAGACAGGTTTCCTACGAGCAGTACTTC	CANSQRQVSYEQYF
TRBJ2-2	TRBD2	TRBV19	.	TGTGCCAGTAGTCGGACTAGCGGGAGCGCCGGGGAGCTGTTTTTT	CASSRTSGSAGELFF
TRBJ2-7	.	TRBV7-9	.	TGTGCCAGCAGCCCAGCCGGGACACACTACGAGCAGTACTTC	CASSPAGTHYEQYF
TRBJ2-5	.	TRBV10-1	.	TGCGCCAGCAGTGGGACAATCGGGAGAACCCAGTACTTC	CASSGTIGRTQYF
TRBJ1-5	TRBD1	TRBV5-8	.	TGTGCCAGCAGCCACCGGGACAGGGGTTTCAATCAGCCCCAGCATTTT	CASSHRDRGFNQPQHF
TRBJ2-3	.	TRBV19	.	TGTGCCAGTACCTCGAACAGGGAATTAACGCAGTATTTT	CASTSNRELTQYF
TRBJ1-2	TRBD1	TRBV27	.	TGTGCCAGCAGTTTGGCAGGGGGATCCACCTATGGCTACACCTTC	CASSLAGGSTYGYTF
TRBJ2-1	TRBD1	TRBV10-3	.	TGTGCCACCGGGACAGCCTACAATGAGCAGTTCTTC	CATGTAYNEQFF
TRBJ2-7	TRBD2	TRBV7-8	.	TGTGCCAGCAGCCCACGAGGCCGGGGGGGGTCCTACGAGCAGTACTTC	CASSPRGRGGSYEQYF
TRBJ1-4	.	TRBV19	once	TGTGCCACGGGATGGCCAACTAATGAAAAACTGTTTTTT	CATGWPTNEKLFF
TRBJ2-3	TRBD1	TRBV4-3	once	TGCGCCAGCAGCCAAGATTTGGACAGGGGCACAGATACGCAGTATTTT	CASSQDLDRGTDTQYF
TRBJ1-5	.	TRBV28	.	TGTGCCAGCAGGGAGGGGTCCAGCAATCAGCCCCAGCATTTT	CASREGSSNQPQHF
TRBJ2-1	TRBD2	TRBV12-5	.	TGTGCTAGTGGTTTAAGACTAGCGGGAGGAAGGGGTGAGCAGTTCTTC	CASGLRLAGGRGEQFF
TRBJ2-7	.	TRBV2	.	TGTGCCGGCGCATCCCTCCGGGACAACTACGAGCAGTACTTC	CAGASLRDNYEQYF
TRBJ1-1	.	TRBV29-1	once	TGCAGCGTTGAAGATTTAGTGAACACTGAAGCTTTCTTT	CSVEDLVNTEAFF
TRBJ1-5	TRBD1	TRBV5-6	once	TGTGCCAGCAGCTTGGGAGGGGACAGGGGGTCGGGGCCCCAGCATTTT	CASSLGGDRGSGPQHF
TRBJ1-2	.	TRBV18	.	TGTGCCAGCTCACCACAGGCGGAGTATGGCTACACCTTC	CASSPQAEYGYTF
TRBJ2-2	TRBD2	TRBV18	.	TGTGCCAGCTCACCACCCCGGGGGGGTAACACCGGGGAGCTGTTTTTT	CASSPPRGGNTGELFF
TRBJ2-7	.	TRBV10-1	.	TGCGCCAGCACCGGGGCCCGGGAGATCCCCTACGAGCAGTACTTC	CASTGAREIPYEQYF
TRBJ1-3	.	TRBV6-5	.	TGTGCCAGCAGAGCAGGGGGAAACACCATATATTTT	CASRAGGNTIYF
TRBJ1-1	.	TRBV7-8	.	TGTGCCAGCAGCTTAGTCCAGGGGCTTGAAGCTTTCTTT	CASSLVQGLEAFF
TRBJ2-1	.	TRBV11-3	.	TGTGCCAGCAGCCCGCCCGGGGAATGGAGTGAGCAGTTCTTC	CASSPPGEWSEQFF
TRBJ2-1	TRBD2	TRBV7-2	.	TGTGCCAGCAGCTTTACTAGCGGGAGAATCAATGAGCAGTTCTTC	CASSFTSGRINEQFF
TRBJ1-2	TRBD1	TRBV29-1	.	TGCAGCGTAGGAGACAGGGGAGCTTATGGCTACACCTTC	CSVGDRGAYGYTF
TRBJ1-1	TRBD1	TRBV2	.	TGTGCCAGCACTACAGGGGGCGGCCCTGAAGCTTTCTTT	CASTTGGGPEAFF
TRBJ1-2	TRBD1	TRBV10-3	.	TGTGCCATCAGCCCGGGACAGACTAACTATGGCTACACCTTC	CAISPGQTNYGYTF
TRBJ2-3	.	TRBV9	.	TGTGCCAGCAGCGACCGTCGGGATACGCAGTATTTT	CASSDRRDTQYF
TRBJ2-7	TRBD1	TRBV4-3	.	TGCGCCAGCAGCCAGGGGACAGGGACCTACGAGCAGTACTTC	CASSQGTGTYEQYF
TRBJ1-1	.	TRBV5-1	.	TGCGCCAGCAGCGGACAGATGAACACTGAAGCTTTCTTT	CASSGQMNTEAFF
TRBJ2-5	.	TRBV14	.	TGTGCCAGCAGCCAAGTATACGGGGGAGAGACCCAGTACTTC	CASSQVYGGETQYF
TRBJ1-3	TRBD1	TRBV19	.	TGTGCCAGCGGGACAGGGGGAAACACCATATATTTT	CASGTGGNTIYF
TRBJ2-3	.	TRBV5-4	.	TGTGCCAGCAGCGTGACCGGGACACTAATTGGGGATACGCAGTATTTT	CASSVTGTLIGDTQYF
TRBJ2-7	.	TRBV4-2	.	TGTGCCAGCAGCCTCGGGATTTATAACGGCGAGCAGTACTTC	CASSLGIYNGEQYF